These T cell receptor beta chains were read from a single sample in a study of shared clonotypes between healthy human individuals. Clones were sequenced by immunoSEQ multiplex PCR, and TCRdb holds only the in-frame ones, with some missing. The table includes around 330,000 clones, roughly 70% detected once. Sequencing was done on a sample of memory CD4+ T cells sorted from blood. Source of these receptors: a man aged 30 to 39 in good health. Both conserved end residues are part of each CDR3. The order of the fields is D gene, clone size, V gene, J gene, CDR3 DNA, CDR3 protein. A D gene is named only where the DNA matches it firmly. A clone size is listed for some rows: how often the clone was seen (once, few, many), or a class if it is expanded.

d_call: NA
clone_size: NA
v_call: TRBV7-9
j_call: TRBJ1-4
cdr3_nt: TGTGCCAGCAGCTTTGCCGGGATGGGTGAAAAACTGTTTTTT
cdr3_aa: CASSFAGMGEKLFF

d_call: NA
clone_size: NA
v_call: TRBV18
j_call: TRBJ2-7
cdr3_nt: TGTGCCAGCTCACCTGGTGGGGGGATGTACGAGCAGTACTTC
cdr3_aa: CASSPGGGMYEQYF

d_call: NA
clone_size: NA
v_call: TRBV30
j_call: TRBJ1-4
cdr3_nt: TGTGCCTGGAGTTTCACGGGCCCGGGAGAAAAACTGTTTTTT
cdr3_aa: CAWSFTGPGEKLFF

d_call: TRBD2
clone_size: NA
v_call: TRBV10-1
j_call: TRBJ2-1
cdr3_nt: TGCGCCAGACCGGGAACTAGCGGGAGGCCGCAGTTCTTC
cdr3_aa: CARPGTSGRPQFF

d_call: TRBD2
clone_size: NA
v_call: TRBV18
j_call: TRBJ2-7
cdr3_nt: TGTGCCAGCTCACCACTCCCCCCACGGGAGGGAAGCTACGAGCAGTACTTC
cdr3_aa: CASSPLPPREGSYEQYF

d_call: NA
clone_size: once
v_call: TRBV5-1
j_call: TRBJ2-1
cdr3_nt: TGCGCCAGCAGCGTGACGTTCTCCGTCTACAATGAGCAGTTCTTC
cdr3_aa: CASSVTFSVYNEQFF

d_call: NA
clone_size: NA
v_call: TRBV19
j_call: TRBJ1-1
cdr3_nt: TGTGCCAGTATGGCCAGCATGAACACTGAAGCTTTCTTT
cdr3_aa: CASMASMNTEAFF

d_call: NA
clone_size: many
v_call: TRBV5-4
j_call: TRBJ1-5
cdr3_nt: TGTGCCAGCAGCTTGGGCGGTGGCAATCAGCCCCAGCATTTT
cdr3_aa: CASSLGGGNQPQHF

d_call: TRBD2
clone_size: NA
v_call: TRBV9
j_call: TRBJ2-1
cdr3_nt: TGTGCCAGCAGCGAAGCGGGATCCAAGCTCGGCTCCTACAATGAGCAGTTCTTC
cdr3_aa: CASSEAGSKLGSYNEQFF

d_call: NA
clone_size: NA
v_call: TRBV7-3
j_call: TRBJ2-2
cdr3_nt: TGTGCCAGCAGTTCCGGGGCGCGGAACACCGGGGAGCTGTTTTTT
cdr3_aa: CASSSGARNTGELFF

d_call: NA
clone_size: NA
v_call: TRBV7-2
j_call: TRBJ2-1
cdr3_nt: TGTGCCAGCAGCTTATCAGCCAGTTCCTACAATGAGCAGTTCTTC
cdr3_aa: CASSLSASSYNEQFF

d_call: NA
clone_size: NA
v_call: TRBV7-9
j_call: TRBJ1-2
cdr3_nt: TGTGCCAGCAGCTTGGGGTTAGAAGGGAACTATGGCTACACCTTC
cdr3_aa: CASSLGLEGNYGYTF

d_call: NA
clone_size: NA
v_call: TRBV7-8
j_call: TRBJ2-7
cdr3_nt: TGTGCCAGCAGCTTAGTACCCCCGGACAGATACTACGAGCAGTACTTC
cdr3_aa: CASSLVPPDRYYEQYF

d_call: TRBD1
clone_size: NA
v_call: TRBV18
j_call: TRBJ1-1
cdr3_nt: TGTGCCAGCTCACGAACAGGGGGACAAGGGAACACTGAAGCTTTCTTT
cdr3_aa: CASSRTGGQGNTEAFF

d_call: NA
clone_size: few
v_call: TRBV7-5
j_call: TRBJ1-2
cdr3_nt: TGTGTCAGAAGCTTACATGTGAGTCGGGATGGCTACACCTTC
cdr3_aa: CVRSLHVSRDGYTF

d_call: TRBD1
clone_size: NA
v_call: TRBV19
j_call: TRBJ2-7
cdr3_nt: TGTGCCAGTAGTAGCCGACAGGGGTCCCTCGAGCAGTACTTC
cdr3_aa: CASSSRQGSLEQYF

d_call: NA
clone_size: NA
v_call: TRBV6-6
j_call: TRBJ2-7
cdr3_nt: TGTGCCAGCACCGACACCTCCTACGAGCAGTACTTC
cdr3_aa: CASTDTSYEQYF

d_call: TRBD1
clone_size: many
v_call: TRBV28
j_call: TRBJ1-3
cdr3_nt: TGTGCCAGCAGCCGCGGGACAGCGGGAAACACCATATATTTT
cdr3_aa: CASSRGTAGNTIYF

d_call: NA
clone_size: NA
v_call: TRBV7-9
j_call: TRBJ2-7
cdr3_nt: TGTGCCAGCAGCTTGGTTACAGGGATGGACGAGCAGTACTTC
cdr3_aa: CASSLVTGMDEQYF

d_call: NA
clone_size: NA
v_call: TRBV7-8
j_call: TRBJ2-5
cdr3_nt: TGTGCCAGCAGCGAGGACAGAGGACCTCAAGAGACCCAGTACTTC
cdr3_aa: CASSEDRGPQETQYF

d_call: NA
clone_size: once
v_call: TRBV28
j_call: TRBJ2-5
cdr3_nt: TGTGCCGGACGAGGGGATTCCGAGACCCAGTACTTC
cdr3_aa: CAGRGDSETQYF

d_call: NA
clone_size: NA
v_call: TRBV5-1
j_call: TRBJ1-1
cdr3_nt: TGCGCCAGCAGCCCGCTTGCTGGCCTAATGAACACTGAAGCTTTCTTT
cdr3_aa: CASSPLAGLMNTEAFF

d_call: NA
clone_size: NA
v_call: TRBV28
j_call: TRBJ2-1
cdr3_nt: TGTGCCAGCAGATCACAGGCTAATGAGCAGTTCTTC
cdr3_aa: CASRSQANEQFF

d_call: TRBD1
clone_size: NA
v_call: TRBV25-1
j_call: TRBJ2-1
cdr3_nt: TGTGCCAGCAGTGACCTAGTCCAGGGGGTTTATGAGCAGTTCTTC
cdr3_aa: CASSDLVQGVYEQFF